The present TCR beta chain was sequenced within a study of cytomegalovirus exposure and HLA in healthy donors (dated by TCRdb to 2016 to 2017). Notes on the research overall: The roughly 670 repertoires of the first cohort and the 120 or so validation repertoires were produced on the same platform, according to a later analysis. The study was designed to test whether signatures of past pathogen exposure could be identified by cataloging public T cell receptors. In addition to the first cohort of around 670 subjects, a separate validation cohort of 120 different subjects was used. To predict cytomegalovirus infection status, the study combined high-throughput TCR immunosequencing, statistical association of individual TCRs with disease status, and machine learning.

The CDR3 numbers 12 residues from cysteine through phenylalanine. The entry retains the CDR3 DNA only, 36 bases that are in frame from base 1. V is shortened by 4 bases, J by 1 base, and the region joining them spans 5 bases. Looking up the germline V gene yields CDR1 MNHEY and CDR2 SVGAGI. Donors formed part of the validation cohort, which comprised approximately 130 subjects and was distinct from the first cohort of over 500 subjects. Overall study outcomes, separate from this receptor: The classifier was reported to diagnose cytomegalovirus status with high specificity and sensitivity in both the original and validation cohorts. In the study, some 160 TCR beta chains were listed as associated with cytomegalovirus. Across donors, most TCR sequences were observed very rarely, whereas some public TCRs were present in many individuals. A later analysis lacked HLA typing for the validation cohort, so it scored co-occurrence in that cohort across all 120 or so repertoires. In a later analysis, TCRs clustered in the first cohort were found to also tend to co-occur in the approximately 110 validation repertoires, with approximately 95% of cluster scores above 0. A few of the identified cytomegalovirus-associated TCR beta chains were confirmed in vitro to be specific for cytomegalovirus antigens. The authors suggested that the approach could potentially be extended to other disease states and immunological phenotypes.

Library creation used the immunoSEQ multiplex PCR assay. In the authors' own workflow: To diagnose cytomegalovirus status from the catalog of TCR beta chain sequences, a statistical classification framework was built. TCRdb obtained this table from immuneACCESS and retained in-frame rearrangements with V and J assigned. These tables miss some clones; where compared with another copy, unresolved V genes account for less than half of the shortfall, and the remainder is unexplained. The D gene and trimming were derived from the DNA, and the V and J assignments and clone size from that table. For this sample there are about 58,000 clones; about 88% appear just once. The ten largest clonotypes hold roughly 1% of the sample. With regard to this clone: It has no known antigen specificity. No clone much larger than this one lies a single base away; base qualities are absent.

This chain joins TRBV6-5 to TRBJ2-7; no confident D gene assignment can be made. The sample comprised PBMCs. This sequence was found in a man between 18 and 35 years old in good health and CMV-seronegative. DNA sequence: TGTGCCAGCAGTTCCACTTCCTACGAGCAGTACTTC. Its translation reads: CASSSTSYEQYF.